This T cell receptor beta chain was identified during a study of Ad26.COV2.S vaccination and SARS-CoV-2 variants. Study in general: Ad26.COV2.S shots went into the muscle once or twice, 56 days apart.

Study conclusions and caveats: After vaccination, substantial breadth of spike-specific CD8+ and CD4+ responses was reported. Spike-specific TCR breadth ran higher among vaccine recipients than placebo recipients.

Profiled with immunoSEQ multiplex PCR; TCRdb holds only in-frame clones, not every one. The sample includes more than 300,000 clones, about 86% of them seen just once. The treatment here: roughly 20 received Ad26.COV2.S at low or high dose, single or two shots; about 5 received placebo; per-sample allocation not given. On day 63 after the first injection, vaccine and placebo recipients gave samples. Worth noting for this clone: Its antigen is unknown.

The CDR3 contains 15 residues. The V gene end was trimmed by 7 bases and the J gene end by 4 bases; junction bases not matched to a gene: 10. Germline loops: CDR1 MNHNY, CDR2 SVGAGI (reference sequence). The chain joins TRBV6-6 to TRBJ2-7, with 10 bases that match TRBD1. Sequences were derived from peripheral blood, sampled in a trial of Ad26.COV2.S vaccine versus placebo. The TCR was taken from a person aged 18 to 65 who received the Ad26.COV2.S COVID-19 vaccine or a placebo. This CDR3 reads CASTSVWDRGYEQYF. DNA of the CDR3: TGTGCCAGCACCAGCGTCTGGGACAGGGGTTACGAGCAGTACTTC.